The T cell receptor beta chain described here comes from a study of T cell changes during pregnancy in multiple sclerosis. The V gene's germline CDR1 is MNHNY and CDR2 SVGAGI (reference sequence). V was pared by 4 bases and J by 0 bases, with 12 bases between. The length of the CDR3 is 15 residues. This clone was picked up a small number of times. Libraries were prepared by immunoSEQ multiplex PCR; TCRdb keeps only in-frame clonotypes and omits some of them. The table lists 25,000 to 35,000 clones, around nine tenths of them singletons. The rearrangement uses TRBV6-6 and TRBJ1-2, with a weak D call TRBD1 (6 bases). The source was CD8+ T cells from peripheral blood mononuclear cells, collected in the second trimester of pregnancy. The TCR sequence derives from a female donor with multiple sclerosis, enrolled in a pregnancy study. The chain's CDR3 is CASSSDSISNYGYTF. In DNA form, the CDR3 reads TGTGCCAGCAGTTCGGACAGCATATCTAACTATGGCTACACCTTC.